The present T cell receptor beta chain was sequenced within a study of cytomegalovirus exposure and HLA in healthy donors. Germline loops: CDR1 SGHVS, CDR2 FQNEAQ. The CDR3 runs 16 residues. Findings and caveats of the study: Both high specificity and high sensitivity reportedly marked the classifier's diagnosis of cytomegalovirus status. A later analysis associated some 16,000 TCR beta sequences with HLA alleles at a 0.05 false discovery rate. Reports indicate that TCR beta sequences accurately predicted the HLA-A and HLA-B alleles of most subjects.

About this clone: Its target is unknown.

This PCR relied on a set of 60 Vbeta primers and 13 Jbeta primers. The method was immunoSEQ multiplex PCR; TCRdb's version includes in-frame clones alone and lacks a portion of them. The sample lists 200,000 to 250,000 clones; around 81% were seen once. The sequence was obtained from a woman aged 60-70 years in good health and CMV-seropositive. The V call is TRBV7-8, the J call TRBJ2-5, with a tentative D call TRBD2 (6 bases). Near its end, the DNA agrees better with TRBJ2-7, so the J call may be wrong. The specimen sequenced was PBMCs. CDR3 bases: TGTGCCAGCAGCCCTTCTCGGATAGCGGCCACTTACGAGCAGTACTTC. It is translated as CASSPSRIAATYEQYF.